Each of the 22 T cell receptor beta chains below was sequenced from the same sample in a study of blood T cell repertoires in COVID-19 (dated by TCRdb to 2020 to 2021). Libraries were prepared through the immunoSEQ multiplex PCR assay. TCRdb carries this immuneACCESS record with in-frame sequences only. Its versions omit some clonotypes, under half of them owing to an unresolved V gene in the studies checked, with the rest unexplained. The sample has fewer than 500,000 clones on record, approximately 90% of them singletons. The ten most abundant clones make up approximately 1.4% of the sample. Source material: peripheral blood. These receptor sequences come from a young woman with active or convalescent COVID-19.

This clone was recorded once. The V call is TRBV5-4, the J call TRBJ1-6; 7 positions agree with TRBD1. CDR1 and CDR2 from the germline V gene are SGHNT and YYREEE (reference sequence). The CDR3 covers 17 residues. After removal of 0 bases from V and 6 bases from J, the junction contained 9 bases not matched to a gene. The CDR3, as DNA: TGTGCCAGCAGCTTGGTCCAGGTCACAGGGGCTAATTCACCCCTCCACTTT. This gives the protein CASSLVQVTGANSPLHF.

The chain joins TRBV27 to TRBJ2-1; 7 bases fit TRBD1. Germline V CDR1 and CDR2: MNHEY, SMNVEV (reference sequence). This CDR3 is built from 16 residues. The V and J ends lost 4 bases and 5 bases, in that order; junction bases with no gene match: 11. The CDR3 here is CASSYTTGKRDNEQFF. The CDR3 bases are TGTGCCAGCAGTTATACGACAGGGAAAAGGGACAATGAGCAGTTCTTC.

Only one count was recorded for this clone. This rearrangement joins TRBV11-2 to TRBJ2-7; 14 nucleotides match TRBD2. Germline loops: CDR1 SGHAT, CDR2 FQNNGV. This CDR3 region has 17 residues. With 1 base clipped from V and 2 bases from J, the junction kept 4 bases outside the gene matches. CDR3 residues: CASSLGVTSGGAYEQYF. CDR3 nucleotides: TGTGCCAGCAGCTTAGGTGTGACTAGCGGGGGGGCCTACGAGCAGTACTTC.

The chain couples TRBV3-1 (or the pseudogene TRBV3-2) to TRBJ2-7; D is ambiguous. V was trimmed by 4 bases and J by 3 bases, leaving 19 bases between them. The CDR3 is made up of 16 amino acids. Germline assignment: CDR1 LGHDT and CDR2 YNNKEL (reference sequence). CDR3 DNA: TGTGCCAGCAGCCCCTCTGAGGTGGAAAAATACTACGAGCAGTACTTC. It translates to CASSPSEVEKYYEQYF.

This chain uses TRBV5-6 with TRBJ1-2; the match to TRBD1 covers 9 bases. There are 14 residues in the CDR3. Germline V gene data show CDR1 as SGHDT and CDR2 as YYEEEE. V shed 3 bases and J 11 bases; nucleotides not matched to a gene: 11. For the CDR3, the DNA is TGTGCCAGCAGCTCGACAGGGGGTCTCTTCTTTTACACCTTC. Protein product: CASSSTGGLFFYTF.

The chain links TRBV5-1 to TRBJ1-2; D may be TRBD1 (6 bases). The V and J ends lost 4 bases and 8 bases respectively, with 12 bases between them. In germline, CDR1 is SGHRS, CDR2 YFSETQ. The length of the CDR3 is 12 residues. CDR3 DNA: TGCGCCAGCAGCCTAGGGGGGGAAGGCTACACCTTC. It encodes CASSLGGEGYTF.

V is TRBV18 and J is TRBJ2-7; tentatively, D is TRBD2 (6 bases). From germline, CDR1 is KGHSH and CDR2 LQKENI. The CDR3 has 17 amino acids. V lost 3 bases and J 5 bases, leaving 23 bases between the germline ends. CDR3 loop: CASSPLLAGKTGDEQYF. CDR3 DNA sequence: TGTGCCAGCTCACCGCTCCTCGCGGGGAAAACGGGCGACGAGCAGTACTTC.

The table lists this clone with a count of one. V and J are TRBV6-5 and TRBJ1-1, with D uncertain. The V gene's germline CDR1 is MNHEY and CDR2 SVGAGI. This CDR3 contains 15 residues. Trimming stripped 0 bases from V and 0 bases from J, with 8 bases between. In nucleotides, the CDR3 is TGTGCCAGCAGTTACTCGATGCAGGTGAACACTGAAGCTTTCTTT. Its protein product is CASSYSMQVNTEAFF.

This rearrangement joins TRBV15 to TRBJ2-5, with TRBD1 matching over 8 bases. The CDR3 sequence is 17 residues long. Trimming removed 1 base from V and 3 bases from J; junction bases left unmatched: 10. The germline gives CDR1 LNHNV, CDR2 YYDKDF (reference sequence). The CDR3 is CATSRGGAGGSEETQYF. The CDR3 coding sequence is TGTGCCACCAGCAGAGGAGGAGCAGGGGGCAGTGAAGAGACCCAGTACTTC.

The rearrangement joins TRBV18 to TRBJ1-3; D possibly corresponds to TRBD1 (6 bases). The germline V and J ends were trimmed by 3 bases and 1 base, with 10 bases remaining between them. This CDR3 has 15 residues. Germline-derived CDR1 and CDR2 are KGHSH and LQKENI. This CDR3 is CASSPTQGSGNTIYF. As DNA, the CDR3 is TGTGCCAGCTCACCGACACAGGGATCTGGAAACACCATATATTTT.

This clone was picked up one time. The chain joins TRBV25-1 to TRBJ1-1; a possible D gene is TRBD1 (5 bases). The germline gives CDR1 MGHDK, CDR2 SYGVNS. The CDR3 spans 12 residues. V was pared by 5 bases and J by 11 bases, with 15 bases between. This CDR3 is CASSREGKGAFF. CDR3 DNA sequence: TGTGCCAGCAGTCGGGAGGGTAAGGGGGCTTTCTTT. The whole variable domain, remainder taken from reference TRBV25-1 and TRBJ1-1, is EADIYQTPRYLVIGTGKKITLECSQTMGHDKMYWYQQDPGMELHLIHYSYGVNSTEKGDLSSESTVSRIRTEHFPLTLESARPSHTSQYLCASSREGKGAFFGQGTRLTVV.

The chain couples TRBV2 to TRBJ2-1; 9 bases map to TRBD2. CDR3 length: 16 residues. Germline V gene sequence: CDR1 SNHLY, CDR2 FYNNEI. Trimming took 6 bases from V and 6 from J; bases not matched to a gene: 12. The CDR3 nucleotides read TGTGCCAGCAGAGGACTAGCGTATGTATTAAGCAATGAGCAGTTCTTC. Its protein product is CASRGLAYVLSNEQFF.

The chain uses TRBV5-1 and TRBJ1-4, with D perhaps TRBD1 (6 bases). V lost 0 bases to trimming and J lost 6 bases, with 9 bases between them. The germline V gene has CDR1 SGHRS and CDR2 YFSETQ. The CDR3 is 14 residues long. CDR3 nucleotides: TGCGCCAGCAGCTTGGTAGCAGGGGATGAAAAACTGTTTTTT. This gives the protein CASSLVAGDEKLFF.

The chain uses TRBV10-2 and TRBJ2-2; perhaps TRBD1 as D (8 bases). The CDR3 consists of 15 residues. V was shortened by 6 bases and J by 5 bases, with 16 bases between the two germline ends. Germline V gene data show CDR1 as WSHSY and CDR2 as SAAADI. The chain's CDR3 is CASSATQGGTGELFF. The CDR3 DNA is TGCGCCAGCAGCGCTACACAGGGGGGGACCGGGGAGCTGTTTTTT.

The rearrangement joins TRBV30 to TRBJ2-7; 9 nucleotides line up with TRBD1. Germline V gene sequence: CDR1 GTSNPN, CDR2 SVGIG (reference sequence). The length of the CDR3 is 14 residues. J gave up 5 bases and V 2 bases, and 7 bases lay outside the gene matches. The CDR3 DNA reads TGTGCCTGGAGTACCCGGGGACAGGGCGACGAGCAGTACTTC. This gives the protein CAWSTRGQGDEQYF. The complete variable domain, with remaining parts taken from reference TRBV30 and TRBJ2-7, reads SQTIHQWPATLVQPVGSPLSLECTVEGTSNPNLYWYRQAAGRGLQLLFYSVGIGQISSEVPQNLSASRPQDRQFILSSKKLLLSDSGFYLCAWSTRGQGDEQYFGPGTRLTVT.

The chain recombines TRBV6-1 with TRBJ2-5; 7 positions agree with TRBD2. The V segment lost 1 base and the J segment 0 bases; nucleotides outside the gene matches: 2. The CDR3 sequence is 15 residues long. Germline values: CDR1 MNHNS, CDR2 SASEGT. CDR3 in amino acids: CASSEGGGYQETQYF. In nucleotides, the CDR3 is TGTGCCAGCAGTGAAGGCGGGGGATACCAAGAGACCCAGTACTTC.

The gene calls are TRBV5-4 and TRBJ2-3; 11 bases map to TRBD1. The V gene's germline CDR1 is SGHNT and CDR2 YYREEE (reference sequence). The ends lost 4 bases at V and 1 base at J; junction bases unmatched: 8. This CDR3 is 17 amino acids long. The CDR3 bases are TGTGCCAGCAGCCCTCGGACAGGGGGCATGGGCACAGATACGCAGTATTTT. This sequence encodes CASSPRTGGMGTDTQYF.

The rearrangement uses TRBV4-1 and TRBJ1-2; 10 bases map to TRBD1. V lost 4 bases and J lost 8; bases outside the gene matches: 19. CDR1 and CDR2 (germline): MGHRA, YSYEKL. CDR3 length equals 18 residues. CDR3 region: CASSPDVDQTGGLRGYTF. CDR3 sequence (DNA): TGCGCCAGCAGCCCAGACGTCGATCAGACAGGGGGCCTGAGGGGCTACACCTTC.

The rearrangement joins TRBV27 to TRBJ2-7; 9 bases are shared with TRBD2. The germline CDR1 and CDR2 sequences are MNHEY and SMNVEV (reference sequence). The CDR3 consists of 15 residues. Unmatched junction bases numbered 4, after V lost 4 bases and J lost 0 bases. The CDR3 is CASSSRLAASYEQYF. In DNA form, the CDR3 reads TGTGCCAGCAGTTCGAGACTAGCGGCCTCCTACGAGCAGTACTTC.

The rearrangement links TRBV6-5 to TRBJ2-3, with 7 bases fitting TRBD2. CDR1 MNHEY and CDR2 SVGAGI come from the germline V gene. This CDR3 region has 15 residues. V lost 6 bases, J lost 2 bases, and 8 bases stayed unmatched. The CDR3 DNA sequence: TGTGCCAGCAGGGTGGCTAGCGGACCCACAGATACGCAGTATTTT. It codes for CASRVASGPTDTQYF.

This clone has more than one count but fewer than ten. The CDR3 is CASSPSSGGAGGYTF. The DNA of the CDR3 is TGCGCCAGCAGCCCCTCCTCAGGGGGCGCCGGGGGCTACACCTTC. The rearrangement joins TRBV4-1 to TRBJ1-2, with 8 positions matching TRBD1. The CDR3 has 15 amino acids. V shed 4 bases, J shed 8 bases, and the junction held 12 bases outside the gene matches. Germline V gene lookup returns CDR1 MGHRA and CDR2 YSYEKL.

The gene calls are TRBV28 and TRBJ2-7; the match to TRBD2 covers 13 bases. V dropped 6 bases and J dropped 0; count of bases not matched to a gene: 2. The CDR3 has 15 amino acids. Germline lookup yields CDR1 MDHEN and CDR2 SYDVKM. CDR3 loop: CASRGLAGDSYEQYF. CDR3 nucleotides: TGTGCCAGCAGAGGACTAGCGGGGGACTCCTACGAGCAGTACTTC.